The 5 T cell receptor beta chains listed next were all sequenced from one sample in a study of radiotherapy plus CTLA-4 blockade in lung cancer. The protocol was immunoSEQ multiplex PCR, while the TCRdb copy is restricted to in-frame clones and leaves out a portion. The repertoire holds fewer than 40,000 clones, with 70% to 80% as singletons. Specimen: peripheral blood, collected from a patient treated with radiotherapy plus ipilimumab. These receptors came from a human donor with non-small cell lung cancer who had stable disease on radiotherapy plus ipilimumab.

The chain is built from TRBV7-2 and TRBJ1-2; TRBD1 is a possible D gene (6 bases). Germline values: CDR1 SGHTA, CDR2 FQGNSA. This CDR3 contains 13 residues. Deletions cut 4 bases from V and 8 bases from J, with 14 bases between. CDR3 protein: CASSSQRGGGYTF. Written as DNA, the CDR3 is TGTGCCAGCAGCTCCCAGAGAGGGGGGGGCTACACCTTC.

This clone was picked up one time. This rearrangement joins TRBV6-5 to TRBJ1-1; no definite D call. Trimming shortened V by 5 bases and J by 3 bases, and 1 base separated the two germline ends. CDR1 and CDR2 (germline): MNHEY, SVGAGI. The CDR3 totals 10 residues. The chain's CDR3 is CASSDTEAFF. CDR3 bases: TGTGCCAGCAGTGACACTGAAGCTTTCTTT.

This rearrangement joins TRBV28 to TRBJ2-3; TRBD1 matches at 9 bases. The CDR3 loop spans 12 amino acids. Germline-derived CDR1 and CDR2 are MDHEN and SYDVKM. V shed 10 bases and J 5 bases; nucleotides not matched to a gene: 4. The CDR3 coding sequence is TGTGCCACCAGACAGGGGGGAGATACGCAGTATTTT. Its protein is CATRQGGDTQYF. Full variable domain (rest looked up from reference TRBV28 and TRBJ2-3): DVKVTQSSRYLVKRTGEKVFLECVQDMDHENMFWYRQDPGLGLRLIYFSYDVKMKEKGDIPEGYSVSREKKERFSLILESASTNQTSMYLCATRQGGDTQYFGPGTRLTVL.

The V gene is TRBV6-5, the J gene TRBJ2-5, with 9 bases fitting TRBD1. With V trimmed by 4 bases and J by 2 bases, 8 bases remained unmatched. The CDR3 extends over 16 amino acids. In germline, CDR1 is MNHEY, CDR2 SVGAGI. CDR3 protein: CASSSPGTGFQETQYF. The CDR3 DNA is TGTGCCAGCAGTTCGCCCGGGACAGGGTTTCAAGAGACCCAGTACTTC.

For the CDR3, the DNA is TGTGCCAGCAGCTTAGATGGACAGGGCTATAATTCACCCCTCCACTTT. Encoded protein: CASSLDGQGYNSPLHF. The J gene is TRBJ1-6, the V gene TRBV7-9; 8 bases agree with TRBD1. The germline CDR1 and CDR2 sequences are SEHNR and FQNEAQ (reference sequence). This CDR3 has 16 residues. J lost 3 bases, V lost 1 base, and 2 bases had no gene match.